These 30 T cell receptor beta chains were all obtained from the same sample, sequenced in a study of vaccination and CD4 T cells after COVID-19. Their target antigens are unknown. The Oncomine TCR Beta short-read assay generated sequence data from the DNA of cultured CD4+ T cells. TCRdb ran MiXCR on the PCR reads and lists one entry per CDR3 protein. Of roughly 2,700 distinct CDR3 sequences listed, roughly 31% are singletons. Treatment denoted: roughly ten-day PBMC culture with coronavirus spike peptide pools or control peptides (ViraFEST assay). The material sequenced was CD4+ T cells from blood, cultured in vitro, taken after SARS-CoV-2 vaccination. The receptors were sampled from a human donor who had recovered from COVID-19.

CDR3 DNA sequence: TGTGCCAGCAGCTTAGAAGGGTTCTCGACCGGGGAGCTGTTTTTT. It is translated as CASSLEGFSTGELFF. The chain joins TRBV7-9 to TRBJ2-2; no clear D gene. Trimming removed 1 base at V and 5 bases at J, with 11 bases between. The germline gives CDR1 SEHNR, CDR2 FQNEAQ (reference sequence). This CDR3 has 15 residues.

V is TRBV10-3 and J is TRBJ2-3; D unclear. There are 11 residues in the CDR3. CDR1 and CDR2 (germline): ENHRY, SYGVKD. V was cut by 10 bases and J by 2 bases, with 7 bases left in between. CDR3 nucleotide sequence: TGTGCCACCCACACCACAGATACGCAGTATTTT. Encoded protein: CATHTTDTQYF.

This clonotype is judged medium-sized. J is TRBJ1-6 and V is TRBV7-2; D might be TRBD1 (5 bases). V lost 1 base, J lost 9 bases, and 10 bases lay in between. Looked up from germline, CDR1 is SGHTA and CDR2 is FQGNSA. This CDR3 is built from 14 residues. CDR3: CASSLGGVGSPLHF. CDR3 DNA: TGTGCCAGCAGCTTAGGAGGGGTGGGTTCACCCCTCCACTTT.

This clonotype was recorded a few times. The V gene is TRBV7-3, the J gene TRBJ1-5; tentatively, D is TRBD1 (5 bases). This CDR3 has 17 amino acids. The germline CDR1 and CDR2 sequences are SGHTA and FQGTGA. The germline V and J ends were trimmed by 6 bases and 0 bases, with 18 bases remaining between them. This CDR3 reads CASRMSGAVGSNQPQHF. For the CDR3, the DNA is TGTGCCAGCAGGATGAGTGGGGCCGTAGGTAGCAATCAGCCCCAGCATTTT.

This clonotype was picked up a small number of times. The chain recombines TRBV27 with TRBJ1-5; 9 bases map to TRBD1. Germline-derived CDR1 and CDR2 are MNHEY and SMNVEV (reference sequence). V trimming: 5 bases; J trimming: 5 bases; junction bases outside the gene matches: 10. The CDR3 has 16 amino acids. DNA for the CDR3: TGTGCCAGCAGTGTACCGGGACAGGGTATCCATCAGCCCCAGCATTTT. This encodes CASSVPGQGIHQPQHF.

The CDR3, as DNA: TGTGCCAGCAGGAAATTGGACCCCGCTGCCGAGCAGTACTTC. This sequence encodes CASRKLDPAAEQYF. J is TRBJ2-7 and V is TRBV27; no reliable D call. Looked up from germline, CDR1 is MNHEY and CDR2 is SMNVEV (reference sequence). The CDR3 is 14 amino acids. Trimming took 6 bases from V and 6 from J, leaving 18 bases between them.

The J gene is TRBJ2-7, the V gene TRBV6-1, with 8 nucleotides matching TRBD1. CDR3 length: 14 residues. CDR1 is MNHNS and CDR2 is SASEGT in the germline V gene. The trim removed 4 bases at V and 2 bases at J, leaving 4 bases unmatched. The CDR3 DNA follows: TGTGCCAGCAGTGGAAGACAGGGGCCCTACGAGCAGTACTTC. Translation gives CASSGRQGPYEQYF.

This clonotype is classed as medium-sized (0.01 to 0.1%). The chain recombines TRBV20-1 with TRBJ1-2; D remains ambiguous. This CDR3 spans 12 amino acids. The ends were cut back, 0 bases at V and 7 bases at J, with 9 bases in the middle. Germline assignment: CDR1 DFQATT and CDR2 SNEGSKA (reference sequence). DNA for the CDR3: TGCAGTGCTAGAGACCGATCGGGTGGCTACACCTTC. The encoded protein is CSARDRSGGYTF.

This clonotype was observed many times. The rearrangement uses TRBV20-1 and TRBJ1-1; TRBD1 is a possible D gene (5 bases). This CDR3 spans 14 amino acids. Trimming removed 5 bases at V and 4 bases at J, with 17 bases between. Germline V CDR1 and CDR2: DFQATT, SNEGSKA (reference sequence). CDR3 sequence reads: CSAAAGGGVTEAFF. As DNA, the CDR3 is TGCAGTGCTGCGGCGGGCGGGGGGGTCACTGAAGCTTTCTTT.

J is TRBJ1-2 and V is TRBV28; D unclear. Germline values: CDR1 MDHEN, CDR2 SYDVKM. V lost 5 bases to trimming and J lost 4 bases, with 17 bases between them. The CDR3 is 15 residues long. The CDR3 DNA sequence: TGTGCCAGCAGTCCCCCCGGGTCGAGATTCTATGGCTACACCTTC. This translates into CASSPPGSRFYGYTF.

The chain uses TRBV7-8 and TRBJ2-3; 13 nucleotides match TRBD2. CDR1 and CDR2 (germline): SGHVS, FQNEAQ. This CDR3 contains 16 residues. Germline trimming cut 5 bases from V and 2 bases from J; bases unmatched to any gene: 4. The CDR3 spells CASSRLAGGLTDTQYF. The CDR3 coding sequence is TGTGCCAGCAGCCGACTAGCGGGGGGTCTCACAGATACGCAGTATTTT.

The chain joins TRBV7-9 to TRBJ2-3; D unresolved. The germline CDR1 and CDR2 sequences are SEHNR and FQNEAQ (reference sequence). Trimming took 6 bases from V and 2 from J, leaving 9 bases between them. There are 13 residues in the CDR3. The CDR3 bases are TGTGCCAGCAGACCGAGGTACACAGATACGCAGTATTTT. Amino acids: CASRPRYTDTQYF.

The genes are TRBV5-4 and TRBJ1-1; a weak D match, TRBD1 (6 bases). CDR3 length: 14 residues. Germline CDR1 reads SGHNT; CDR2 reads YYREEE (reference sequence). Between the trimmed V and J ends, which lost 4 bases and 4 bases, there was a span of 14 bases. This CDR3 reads CASSPVQGGTEAFF. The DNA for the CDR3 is TGTGCCAGCAGCCCCGTACAGGGAGGCACTGAAGCTTTCTTT.

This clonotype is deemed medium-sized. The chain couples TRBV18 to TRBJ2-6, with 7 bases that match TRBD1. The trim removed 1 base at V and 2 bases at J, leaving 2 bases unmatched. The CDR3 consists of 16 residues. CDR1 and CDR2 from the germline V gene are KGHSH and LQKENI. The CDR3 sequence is CASSPQGAAGANVLTF. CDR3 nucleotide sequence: TGTGCCAGCTCACCACAGGGGGCAGCTGGGGCCAACGTCCTGACTTTC.

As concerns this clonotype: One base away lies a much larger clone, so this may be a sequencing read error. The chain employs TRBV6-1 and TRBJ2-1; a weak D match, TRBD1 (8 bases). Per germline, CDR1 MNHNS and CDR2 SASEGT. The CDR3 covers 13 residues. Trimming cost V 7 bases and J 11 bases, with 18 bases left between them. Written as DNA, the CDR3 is TGTGCCAGCACCACAGGGGGAGGGAATAAGCAGTTCTTC. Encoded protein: CASTTGGGNKQFF.

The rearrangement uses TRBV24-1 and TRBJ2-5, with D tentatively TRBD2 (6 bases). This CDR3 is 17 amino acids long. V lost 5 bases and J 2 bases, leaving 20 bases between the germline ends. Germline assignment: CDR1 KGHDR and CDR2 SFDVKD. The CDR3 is CATSGHSGTASQETQYF. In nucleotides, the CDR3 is TGTGCCACCAGTGGTCACTCTGGGACTGCCAGTCAAGAGACCCAGTACTTC.

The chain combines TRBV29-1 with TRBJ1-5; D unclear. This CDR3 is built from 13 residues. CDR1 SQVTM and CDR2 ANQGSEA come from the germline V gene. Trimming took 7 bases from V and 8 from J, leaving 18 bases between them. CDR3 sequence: CSARTGRCEPQHF. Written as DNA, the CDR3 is TGCAGCGCCAGAACCGGACGGTGCGAGCCCCAGCATTTT.

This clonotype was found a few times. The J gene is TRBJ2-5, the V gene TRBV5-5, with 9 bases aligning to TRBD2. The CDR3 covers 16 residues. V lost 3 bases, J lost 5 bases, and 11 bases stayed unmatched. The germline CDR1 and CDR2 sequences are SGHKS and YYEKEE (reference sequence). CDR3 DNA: TGTGCCAGCAGCTCCTATGCTAGCGGGGTTAGGGAGACCCAGTACTTC. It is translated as CASSSYASGVRETQYF.

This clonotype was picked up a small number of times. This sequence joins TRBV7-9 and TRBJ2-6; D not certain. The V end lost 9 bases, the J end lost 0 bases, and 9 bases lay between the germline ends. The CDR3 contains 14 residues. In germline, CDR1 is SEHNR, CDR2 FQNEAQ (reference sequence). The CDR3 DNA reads TGTGCCAGTAGGAAAGACTCTGGGGCCAACGTCCTGACTTTC. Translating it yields CASRKDSGANVLTF.

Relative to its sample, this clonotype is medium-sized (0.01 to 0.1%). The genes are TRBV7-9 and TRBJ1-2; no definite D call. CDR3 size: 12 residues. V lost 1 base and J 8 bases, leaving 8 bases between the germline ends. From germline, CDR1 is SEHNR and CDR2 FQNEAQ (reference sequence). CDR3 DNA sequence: TGTGCCAGCAGCTTAGACCGCACAGGCTACACCTTC. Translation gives CASSLDRTGYTF.

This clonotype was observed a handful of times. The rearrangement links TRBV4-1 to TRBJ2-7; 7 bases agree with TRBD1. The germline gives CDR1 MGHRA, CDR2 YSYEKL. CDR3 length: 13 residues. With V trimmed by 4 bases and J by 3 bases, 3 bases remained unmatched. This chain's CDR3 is CASSRDSYYEQYF. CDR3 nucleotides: TGCGCCAGCAGCCGGGACAGTTACTACGAGCAGTACTTC.

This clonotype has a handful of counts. Here the CDR3 reads CASSEEQGAYEQYF. CDR3 in DNA: TGTGCCAGCAGTGAAGAACAGGGGGCCTACGAGCAGTACTTC. The rearrangement links TRBV25-1 to TRBJ2-7, with 8 bases aligning to TRBD1. The CDR3 loop spans 14 amino acids. The germline V gene encodes CDR1 MGHDK and CDR2 SYGVNS. Losses at the gene ends were 2 bases for V and 2 bases for J; bases not matched to a gene: 2.

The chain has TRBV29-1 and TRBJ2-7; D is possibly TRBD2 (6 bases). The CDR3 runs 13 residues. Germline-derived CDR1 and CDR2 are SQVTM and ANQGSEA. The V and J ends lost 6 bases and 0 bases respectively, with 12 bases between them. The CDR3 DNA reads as TGCAGCGTCCCCGGGAGATTCTCCTACGAGCAGTACTTC. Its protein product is CSVPGRFSYEQYF.

CDR3 coding DNA: TGCGCCAGCAGCCAAGATGAGAGGGACCGAGAGACCCAGTACTTC. As protein: CASSQDERDRETQYF. V is TRBV4-3 and J is TRBJ2-5; TRBD1 or TRBD2 may be the D gene (5 bases each). The V gene's germline CDR1 is LGHNA and CDR2 YSLEER. CDR3 length equals 15 residues. V was trimmed by 0 bases and J by 4 bases, leaving 12 bases between them.

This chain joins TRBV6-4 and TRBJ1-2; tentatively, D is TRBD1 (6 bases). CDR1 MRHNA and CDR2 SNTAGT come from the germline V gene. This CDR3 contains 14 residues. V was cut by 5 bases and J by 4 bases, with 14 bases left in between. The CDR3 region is CASSPGGQPYGYTF. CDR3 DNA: TGTGCCAGCAGTCCGGGAGGACAGCCCTATGGCTACACCTTC.

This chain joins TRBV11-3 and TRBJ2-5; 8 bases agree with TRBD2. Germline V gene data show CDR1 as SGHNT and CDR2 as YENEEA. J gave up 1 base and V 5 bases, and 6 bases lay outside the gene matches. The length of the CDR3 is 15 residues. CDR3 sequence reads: CASSAGGGAQETQYF. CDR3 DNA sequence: TGTGCCAGCAGCGCGGGGGGTGGTGCCCAAGAGACCCAGTACTTC.

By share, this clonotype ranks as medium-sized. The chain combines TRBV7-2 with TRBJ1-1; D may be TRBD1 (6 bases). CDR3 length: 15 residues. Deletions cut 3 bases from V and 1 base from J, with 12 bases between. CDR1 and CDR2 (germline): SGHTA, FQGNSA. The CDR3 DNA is TGTGCCAGCAGCTTGTGGGGGCGAGGGAACACTGAAGCTTTCTTT. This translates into CASSLWGRGNTEAFF. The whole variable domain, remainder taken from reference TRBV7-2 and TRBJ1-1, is GAGVSQSPSNKVTEKGKDVELRCDPISGHTALYWYRQSLGQGLEFLIYFQGNSAPDKSGLPSDRFSAERTGGSVSTLTIQRTQQEDSAVYLCASSLWGRGNTEAFFGQGTRLTVV.

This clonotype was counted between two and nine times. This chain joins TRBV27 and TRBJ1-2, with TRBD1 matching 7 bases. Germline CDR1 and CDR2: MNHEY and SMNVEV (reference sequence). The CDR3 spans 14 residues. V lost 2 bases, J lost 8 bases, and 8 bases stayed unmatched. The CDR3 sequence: CASSLHRGSEGYTF. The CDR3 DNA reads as TGTGCCAGCAGTTTACACAGGGGATCGGAGGGCTACACCTTC.

Here the CDR3 reads CASSYSGSMNTEAFF. CDR3 in DNA: TGTGCCAGCAGTTACTCAGGGTCGATGAACACTGAAGCTTTCTTT. The V and J genes are TRBV6-5 and TRBJ1-1, with D hard to call. The germline CDR1 and CDR2 sequences are MNHEY and SVGAGI. Trimming removed 0 bases from V and 0 bases from J, with 8 bases in between. This CDR3 region has 15 residues.

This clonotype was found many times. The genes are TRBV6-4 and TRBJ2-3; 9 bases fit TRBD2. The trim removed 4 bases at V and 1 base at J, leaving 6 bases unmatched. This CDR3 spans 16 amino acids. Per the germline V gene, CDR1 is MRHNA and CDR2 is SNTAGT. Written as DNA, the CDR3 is TGTGCCAGCAGTGTGGTCGCTAGCGGGGGCACAGATACGCAGTATTTT. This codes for CASSVVASGGTDTQYF.